These T cell receptor beta chains were read from a single sample in a study of cytomegalovirus exposure and HLA in healthy donors. The data were produced by immunoSEQ multiplex PCR, yet TCRdb's version contains in-frame clones alone and is incomplete. The sample has roughly 150,000 clones, around 85% seen once; the top ten hold 1%. Source material: PBMCs. The receptors stem from a boy aged 2 to 9 in good health and CMV-seronegative. Both conserved end residues are part of each CDR3. Each record gives: J gene, V gene, clone size, D gene, CDR3 protein, CDR3 DNA. A D gene is named only where the DNA matches it firmly. A row's size may be missing; if present it is once, few, many or a size class.

J gene: TRBJ2-3
V gene: TRBV5-5
clone size: .
D gene: .
CDR3 protein: CASSLRPGGAIDTQYF
CDR3 DNA: TGTGCCAGCAGCCTTCGACCGGGTGGGGCGATAGATACGCAGTATTTT

J gene: TRBJ1-1
V gene: TRBV2
clone size: .
D gene: TRBD1
CDR3 protein: CASSDLLDRFPEAFF
CDR3 DNA: TGTGCCAGCAGTGACCTCCTGGACAGGTTCCCTGAAGCTTTCTTT

J gene: TRBJ1-2
V gene: TRBV2
clone size: .
D gene: TRBD1
CDR3 protein: CASSDDRGELYGYTF
CDR3 DNA: TGTGCCAGCAGTGACGACAGGGGCGAACTATATGGCTACACCTTC

J gene: TRBJ1-1
V gene: TRBV15
clone size: .
D gene: TRBD1
CDR3 protein: CATSSRGQGADEAFF
CDR3 DNA: TGTGCCACCAGCAGCCGGGGACAGGGGGCGGATGAAGCTTTCTTT

J gene: TRBJ2-1
V gene: TRBV11-2
clone size: .
D gene: TRBD2
CDR3 protein: CASSFASGTVWNEQFF
CDR3 DNA: TGTGCCAGCAGCTTCGCTAGCGGGACAGTATGGAATGAGCAGTTCTTC

J gene: TRBJ1-5
V gene: TRBV29-1
clone size: .
D gene: TRBD1
CDR3 protein: CSVGGDRGNNQPQHF
CDR3 DNA: TGCAGCGTTGGAGGGGACAGGGGGAACAATCAGCCCCAGCATTTT

J gene: TRBJ1-2
V gene: TRBV15
clone size: .
D gene: TRBD1
CDR3 protein: CATSSRQGEKDGYTF
CDR3 DNA: TGTGCCACCAGCAGCCGACAGGGGGAGAAGGATGGCTACACCTTC

J gene: TRBJ2-5
V gene: TRBV7-9
clone size: .
D gene: TRBD2
CDR3 protein: CASSLDGGRVQETQYF
CDR3 DNA: TGTGCCAGCAGCTTAGATGGCGGGAGGGTTCAAGAGACCCAGTACTTC

J gene: TRBJ2-7
V gene: TRBV27
clone size: once
D gene: TRBD1
CDR3 protein: CASSLETGAHYEQYF
CDR3 DNA: TGTGCCAGCAGTTTAGAGACAGGGGCCCACTACGAGCAGTACTTC

J gene: TRBJ2-5
V gene: TRBV11-2
clone size: .
D gene: TRBD2
CDR3 protein: CASSLPSGGQETQYF
CDR3 DNA: TGTGCCAGCAGCTTACCGAGCGGGGGCCAAGAGACCCAGTACTTC

J gene: TRBJ2-1
V gene: TRBV5-4
clone size: .
D gene: TRBD2
CDR3 protein: CASSLELAGGGEQFF
CDR3 DNA: TGTGCCAGCAGCTTGGAGCTAGCGGGAGGGGGTGAGCAGTTCTTC

J gene: TRBJ2-1
V gene: TRBV5-1
clone size: .
D gene: .
CDR3 protein: CASSFPRSTRDEQFF
CDR3 DNA: TGCGCCAGCAGCTTCCCGAGGTCCACTCGGGATGAGCAGTTCTTC

J gene: TRBJ2-7
V gene: TRBV10-1
clone size: .
D gene: TRBD2
CDR3 protein: CASSPGGLAGVYEQYF
CDR3 DNA: TGCGCCAGCAGCCCCGGGGGGCTAGCGGGAGTATATGAGCAGTACTTC

J gene: TRBJ1-1
V gene: TRBV7-6
clone size: .
D gene: .
CDR3 protein: CASSLTRNTEAFF
CDR3 DNA: TGTGCCAGCAGCTTAACGCGTAACACTGAAGCTTTCTTT

J gene: TRBJ2-5
V gene: TRBV5-4
clone size: few
D gene: .
CDR3 protein: CASSSGSEETQYF
CDR3 DNA: TGTGCCAGCAGCTCTGGCAGTGAAGAGACCCAGTACTTC

J gene: TRBJ2-1
V gene: TRBV9
clone size: once
D gene: TRBD1
CDR3 protein: CASNRDRGQNEQFF
CDR3 DNA: TGTGCCAGCAACCGGGACAGGGGGCAAAATGAGCAGTTCTTC

J gene: TRBJ2-7
V gene: TRBV9
clone size: .
D gene: TRBD2
CDR3 protein: CASSVEGLAGSQYF
CDR3 DNA: TGTGCCAGCAGCGTAGAAGGACTAGCCGGTTCCCAGTACTTC

J gene: TRBJ1-4
V gene: TRBV28
clone size: .
D gene: .
CDR3 protein: CAITARGGEKLFF
CDR3 DNA: TGTGCCATCACGGCCCGAGGCGGGGAAAAACTGTTTTTT

J gene: TRBJ1-2
V gene: TRBV6-5
clone size: .
D gene: TRBD1
CDR3 protein: CASSPTGAVYGYTF
CDR3 DNA: TGTGCCAGCAGCCCGACAGGGGCGGTTTATGGCTACACCTTC

J gene: TRBJ1-5
V gene: TRBV7-8
clone size: .
D gene: .
CDR3 protein: CASSLQGDQPQHF
CDR3 DNA: TGTGCCAGCAGCTTACAGGGCGATCAGCCCCAGCATTTT

J gene: TRBJ2-1
V gene: TRBV7-9
clone size: .
D gene: TRBD2
CDR3 protein: CASNLGTASGRRWNEQFF
CDR3 DNA: TGTGCCAGCAACTTAGGGACGGCTAGCGGGAGGCGGTGGAATGAGCAGTTCTTC

J gene: TRBJ1-4
V gene: TRBV5-1
clone size: .
D gene: .
CDR3 protein: CASSLDGERNEKLFF
CDR3 DNA: TGCGCCAGCAGCTTGGACGGGGAGCGCAATGAAAAACTGTTTTTT

J gene: TRBJ2-3
V gene: TRBV10-2
clone size: .
D gene: TRBD1
CDR3 protein: CASSGGGQGVDTQYF
CDR3 DNA: TGCGCCAGCAGTGGGGGCGGCCAGGGGGTAGATACGCAGTATTTT

J gene: TRBJ2-2
V gene: TRBV6-5
clone size: .
D gene: .
CDR3 protein: CASSYQNTGELFF
CDR3 DNA: TGTGCCAGCAGCTATCAGAACACCGGGGAGCTGTTTTTT

J gene: TRBJ2-7
V gene: TRBV19
clone size: .
D gene: TRBD1
CDR3 protein: CASSMTTGGLRYEQYF
CDR3 DNA: TGTGCCAGTAGTATGACTACAGGGGGCCTACGGTACGAGCAGTACTTC

J gene: TRBJ2-7
V gene: TRBV2
clone size: .
D gene: .
CDR3 protein: CASSVRSDSYEQYF
CDR3 DNA: TGTGCCAGCAGTGTTCGGTCTGATTCCTACGAGCAGTACTTC

J gene: TRBJ2-7
V gene: TRBV29-1
clone size: .
D gene: .
CDR3 protein: CSVASDSSYEQYF
CDR3 DNA: TGCAGCGTTGCGTCAGATTCCTCCTACGAGCAGTACTTC

J gene: TRBJ2-1
V gene: TRBV5-1
clone size: once
D gene: TRBD2
CDR3 protein: CASSLGPAGGYNEQFF
CDR3 DNA: TGCGCCAGCAGCTTGGGGCCAGCGGGGGGATACAATGAGCAGTTCTTC

J gene: TRBJ1-5
V gene: TRBV6-1
clone size: .
D gene: .
CDR3 protein: CASRQAVGQPQHF
CDR3 DNA: TGTGCCAGCAGACAGGCGGTGGGTCAGCCCCAGCATTTT

J gene: TRBJ1-3
V gene: TRBV11-2
clone size: .
D gene: TRBD1
CDR3 protein: CASSLSRRTGASGNTIYF
CDR3 DNA: TGTGCCAGCAGCCTTTCTAGAAGAACAGGGGCCTCTGGAAACACCATATATTTT

J gene: TRBJ1-3
V gene: TRBV6-5
clone size: .
D gene: .
CDR3 protein: CASSYSEGGRNTIYF
CDR3 DNA: TGTGCCAGCAGTTACTCGGAGGGAGGGAGAAACACCATATATTTT

J gene: TRBJ1-1
V gene: TRBV19
clone size: few
D gene: .
CDR3 protein: CASSRHRDIYTEAFF
CDR3 DNA: TGTGCCAGTAGTAGACACCGGGACATCTACACTGAAGCTTTCTTT

J gene: TRBJ2-3
V gene: TRBV28
clone size: few
D gene: TRBD2
CDR3 protein: CASGILGIGAGGTDTQYF
CDR3 DNA: TGTGCCAGCGGTATCCTAGGGATTGGGGCGGGAGGCACAGATACGCAGTATTTT

J gene: TRBJ1-6
V gene: TRBV28
clone size: .
D gene: TRBD1
CDR3 protein: CASSLDRMNYNSPLHF
CDR3 DNA: TGTGCCAGCAGTTTGGACAGGATGAACTATAATTCACCCCTCCACTTT

J gene: TRBJ2-5
V gene: TRBV5-1
clone size: .
D gene: TRBD1
CDR3 protein: CASSLTRAGGETQYF
CDR3 DNA: TGCGCCAGCAGCTTGACGCGGGCAGGGGGAGAGACCCAGTACTTC

J gene: TRBJ1-6
V gene: TRBV15
clone size: .
D gene: .
CDR3 protein: CATSRDRAYNSPLHF
CDR3 DNA: TGTGCCACCAGCAGAGACCGGGCCTATAATTCACCCCTCCACTTT

J gene: TRBJ1-1
V gene: TRBV2
clone size: once
D gene: .
CDR3 protein: CASRQQGTTEAFF
CDR3 DNA: TGTGCCAGCAGGCAGCAGGGGACCACTGAAGCTTTCTTT

J gene: TRBJ1-1
V gene: TRBV2
clone size: .
D gene: .
CDR3 protein: CASSDLVRGGSNVEAFF
CDR3 DNA: TGTGCCAGCAGTGATTTGGTTCGGGGAGGGTCTAACGTTGAAGCTTTCTTT

J gene: TRBJ2-1
V gene: TRBV5-4
clone size: .
D gene: .
CDR3 protein: CASSFESPDSQFF
CDR3 DNA: TGTGCCAGCAGCTTCGAATCGCCCGACAGTCAGTTCTTC

J gene: TRBJ2-1
V gene: TRBV5-1
clone size: .
D gene: TRBD2
CDR3 protein: CASSLFRTSPLDEQFF
CDR3 DNA: TGCGCCAGCAGCTTGTTCCGGACTAGCCCCCTAGATGAGCAGTTCTTC

J gene: TRBJ2-2
V gene: TRBV15
clone size: .
D gene: .
CDR3 protein: CATSRESPRIPNTGELFF
CDR3 DNA: TGTGCCACCAGCAGAGAGAGCCCGCGTATCCCGAACACCGGGGAGCTGTTTTTT

J gene: TRBJ2-7
V gene: TRBV11-2
clone size: .
D gene: TRBD1
CDR3 protein: CASSLTGAPSSYEQYF
CDR3 DNA: TGTGCCAGCAGCCTAACAGGGGCCCCGAGCTCCTACGAGCAGTACTTC

J gene: TRBJ1-4
V gene: TRBV27
clone size: .
D gene: TRBD1
CDR3 protein: CASSETGATNEKLFF
CDR3 DNA: TGTGCCAGCAGCGAGACAGGGGCAACTAATGAAAAACTGTTTTTT